Following are 3 T cell receptor beta chains from one sample sequenced in a study of regulatory T cells. Findings and caveats of the study: In CD3G-deficient patients, conventional CD4+ T cells were enriched for hydrophobic CDR3 residues at positions 6 and 7.

The antigens for these receptors are not known. Primers: 52 TRBV forward and 13 TRBJ reverse. This table comes from immunoSEQ multiplex PCR, and its TCRdb copy is limited to in-frame clones, with some not included. The table records over 30,000 clones, 93% of them present only once. Sequencing was carried out using conventional CD4+ T cells sorted from blood. The source of these receptors is a child aged 2 to 10 with CD3G deficiency.

The chain recombines TRBV28 with TRBJ2-6; 7 nucleotides agree with TRBD1. The CDR3 runs to 15 residues. Germline V gene sequence: CDR1 MDHEN, CDR2 SYDVKM. Trimming took 6 bases from V and 2 from J; bases not matched to a gene: 4. The CDR3 here is CASRQGSTGANVLTF. Written as DNA, the CDR3 is TGTGCCAGCAGACAGGGGAGTACTGGGGCCAACGTCCTGACTTTC.

The gene calls are TRBV30 and TRBJ1-5; 8 bases align to TRBD1. Germline values: CDR1 GTSNPN, CDR2 SVGIG (reference sequence). The CDR3 is 15 amino acids. J gave up 2 bases and V 3 bases, and 6 bases lay outside the gene matches. The CDR3 DNA sequence: TGTGCCTGGAGCCGGACAGGGAAAGGCAATCAGCCCCAGCATTTT. This gives the protein CAWSRTGKGNQPQHF.

The rearrangement links TRBV6-6 to TRBJ2-7; D might be TRBD2 (6 bases). The CDR3 is 13 residues long. Looked up from germline, CDR1 is MNHNY and CDR2 is SVGAGI (reference sequence). Trimming removed 5 bases from V and 2 bases from J, with 10 bases in between. The CDR3 DNA follows: TGTGCCAGCAGTCGGGAGCCTACCTACGAGCAGTACTTC. Its protein product is CASSREPTYEQYF.